The clone carrying this TCR beta chain was found many times. TCRdb used MiXCR to reprocess the reads, holding one entry per CDR3 protein. Of 290,000 or so distinct CDR3 sequences in the sample, about 9.2% are singletons; the top ten hold 2.5%. The source of the sample is a study of T cell repertoires in cytomegalovirus infection. Looked up from germline, CDR1 is SGHTA and CDR2 is FQGNSA. Trimming took 4 bases from V and 16 from J, leaving 13 bases between them. CDR3 length equals 11 residues. The sequence was obtained from a human donor in good health (CMV status not recorded). Some clones in this sample may be carry-over from other donors' samples. The sample was PBMCs. This chain uses TRBV7-2 with TRBJ2-2; D is possibly TRBD1 or TRBD2 (6 bases each). The CDR3 DNA follows: TGTGCCAGCAGCTCCGCCCGGGGGCAGTTTTTT. It encodes CASSSARGQFF.